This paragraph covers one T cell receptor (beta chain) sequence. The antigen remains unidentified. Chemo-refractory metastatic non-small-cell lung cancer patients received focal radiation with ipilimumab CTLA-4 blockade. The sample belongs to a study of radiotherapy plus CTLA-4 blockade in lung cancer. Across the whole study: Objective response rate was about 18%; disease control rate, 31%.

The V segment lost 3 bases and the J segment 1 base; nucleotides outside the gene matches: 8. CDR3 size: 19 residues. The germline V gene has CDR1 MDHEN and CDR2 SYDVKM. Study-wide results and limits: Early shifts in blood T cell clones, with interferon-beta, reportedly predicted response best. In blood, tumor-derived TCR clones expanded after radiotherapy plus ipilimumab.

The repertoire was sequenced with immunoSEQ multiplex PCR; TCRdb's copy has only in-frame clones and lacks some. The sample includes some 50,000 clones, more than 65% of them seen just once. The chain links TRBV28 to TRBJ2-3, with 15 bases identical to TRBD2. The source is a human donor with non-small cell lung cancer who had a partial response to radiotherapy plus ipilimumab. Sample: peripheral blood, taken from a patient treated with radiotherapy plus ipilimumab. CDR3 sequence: CASSFWVGLAGGRTDTQYF. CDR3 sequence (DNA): TGTGCCAGCAGTTTTTGGGTGGGACTAGCGGGGGGACGCACAGATACGCAGTATTTT.